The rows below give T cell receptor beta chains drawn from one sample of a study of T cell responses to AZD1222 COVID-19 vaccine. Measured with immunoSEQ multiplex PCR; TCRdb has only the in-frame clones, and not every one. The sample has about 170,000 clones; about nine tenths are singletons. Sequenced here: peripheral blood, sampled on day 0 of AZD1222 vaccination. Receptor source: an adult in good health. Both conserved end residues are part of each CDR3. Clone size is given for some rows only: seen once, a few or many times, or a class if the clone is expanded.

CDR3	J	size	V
CASSIAIGQGETQYF	TRBJ2-5	.	TRBV19
CASSSKGAATNYGYTF	TRBJ1-2	.	TRBV19
CASSLSATVNTGELFF	TRBJ2-2	.	TRBV27
CASSLGQGHEKLFF	TRBJ1-4	.	TRBV7-7
CASQETYNSPLHF	TRBJ1-6	.	TRBV9
CASSFNPGAASGNTIYF	TRBJ1-3	.	TRBV5-1
CASSLAGRPYEQYF	TRBJ2-7	.	TRBV7-9
CASSSRGGKETQYF	TRBJ2-5	.	TRBV5-1
CASSLRGGGLPSEQFF	TRBJ2-1	few	TRBV27
CASSPPSGRGPDTQYF	TRBJ2-3	.	TRBV13
CASTPAGGITQYF	TRBJ2-3	.	TRBV12-3/TRBV12-4
CASSRGGVGTEAFF	TRBJ1-1	.	TRBV18
CASSEDPLEVWGLGNSPLHF	TRBJ1-6	.	TRBV5-1
CASGKEGVGSPLHF	TRBJ1-6	.	TRBV25-1
CASSPRTSGGFSSYEQYF	TRBJ2-7	once	TRBV7-2
CASSATRGYGYTF	TRBJ1-2	.	TRBV2
CASSVASTVTEAFF	TRBJ1-1	.	TRBV9
CASSLASPGSATDTQYF	TRBJ2-3	.	TRBV7-8
CSVIGVDEQFF	TRBJ2-1	.	TRBV29-1
CASSQPGTLFGGGNTIYF	TRBJ1-3	.	TRBV23-1
CASSTARTSGGDYRNEQFF	TRBJ2-1	.	TRBV2
CASSETGELFF	TRBJ2-2	once	TRBV2
CASSLFREKLFF	TRBJ1-4	few	TRBV14
CASSNPLGTGGPEAFF	TRBJ1-1	.	TRBV7-9
CASSLGRQGTGELFF	TRBJ2-2	.	TRBV7-9
CASSAPRDSLNDEQFF	TRBJ2-1	.	TRBV7-3
CASSSAAAGQPGNTIYF	TRBJ1-3	.	TRBV13
CASSYLAGGLGYGYTF	TRBJ1-2	.	TRBV6-5
CASSKESMDYGYTF	TRBJ1-2	.	TRBV4-3
CASSRQGGDTEAFF	TRBJ1-1	.	TRBV6-5
CAIRQGAGFTEAFF	TRBJ1-1	.	TRBV10-3